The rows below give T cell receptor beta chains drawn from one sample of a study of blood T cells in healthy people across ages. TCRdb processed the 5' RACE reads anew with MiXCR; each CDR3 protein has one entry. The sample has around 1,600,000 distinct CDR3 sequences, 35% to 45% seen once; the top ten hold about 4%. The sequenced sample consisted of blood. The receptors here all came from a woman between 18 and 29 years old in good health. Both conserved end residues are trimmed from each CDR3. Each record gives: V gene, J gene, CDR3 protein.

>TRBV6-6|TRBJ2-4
ASNHPAKGQKQY
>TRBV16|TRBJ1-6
ASSQSKQGVSPLH
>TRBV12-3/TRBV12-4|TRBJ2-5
ASSRDRLYQETQY
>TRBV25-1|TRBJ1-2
ASSGTARNYGYT
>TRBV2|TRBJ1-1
ASSEDVGEAF
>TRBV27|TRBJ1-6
ASSLRWTVLGNSPLH
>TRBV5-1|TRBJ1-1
ASSPVKQNTEAF
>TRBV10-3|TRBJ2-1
AIGTGGAAQPNEQF
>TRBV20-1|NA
SALTWLDLGALYEQY
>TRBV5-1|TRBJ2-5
ASSFRTGGSYGQY
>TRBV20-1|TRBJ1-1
SARDHRVPKAF
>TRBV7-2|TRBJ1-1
ASSRYIHGQEAF
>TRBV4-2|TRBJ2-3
ASSQDGLAPSTDTQY